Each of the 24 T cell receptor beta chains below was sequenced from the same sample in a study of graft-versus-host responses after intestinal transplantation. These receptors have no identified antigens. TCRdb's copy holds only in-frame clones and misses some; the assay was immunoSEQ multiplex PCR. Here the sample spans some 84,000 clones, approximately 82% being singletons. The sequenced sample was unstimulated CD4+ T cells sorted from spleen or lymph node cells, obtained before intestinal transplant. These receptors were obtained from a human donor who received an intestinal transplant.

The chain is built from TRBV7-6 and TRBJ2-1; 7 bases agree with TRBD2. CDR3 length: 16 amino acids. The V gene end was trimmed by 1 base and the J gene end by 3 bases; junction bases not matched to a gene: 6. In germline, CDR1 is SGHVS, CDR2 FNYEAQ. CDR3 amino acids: CASSLGGRELYNEQFF. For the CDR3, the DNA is TGTGCCAGCAGCTTAGGCGGGAGAGAACTCTACAATGAGCAGTTCTTC. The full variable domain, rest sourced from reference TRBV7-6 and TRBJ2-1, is GAGVSQSPRYKVTKRGQDVALRCDPISGHVSLYWYRQALGQGPEFLTYFNYEAQQDKSGLPNDRFSAERPEGSISTLTIQRTEQRDSAMYRCASSLGGRELYNEQFFGPGTRLTVL.

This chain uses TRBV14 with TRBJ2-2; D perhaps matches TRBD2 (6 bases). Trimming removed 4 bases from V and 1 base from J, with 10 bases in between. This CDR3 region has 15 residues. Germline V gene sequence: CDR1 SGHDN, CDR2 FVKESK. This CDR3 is CASSPRRGNTGELFF. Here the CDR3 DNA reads TGTGCCAGCAGCCCCAGGCGGGGGAACACCGGGGAGCTGTTTTTT.

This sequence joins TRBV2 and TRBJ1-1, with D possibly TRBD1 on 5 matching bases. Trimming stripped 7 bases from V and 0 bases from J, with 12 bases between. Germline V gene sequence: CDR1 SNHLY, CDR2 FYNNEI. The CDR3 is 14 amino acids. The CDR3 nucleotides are TGTGCCAGCACCGTAGAGACAGTGAACACTGAAGCTTTCTTT. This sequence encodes CASTVETVNTEAFF.

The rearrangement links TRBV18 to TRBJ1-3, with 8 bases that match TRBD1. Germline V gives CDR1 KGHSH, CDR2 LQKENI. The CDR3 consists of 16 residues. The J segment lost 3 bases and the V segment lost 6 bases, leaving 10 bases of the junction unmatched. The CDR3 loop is CASSPPDRDFGNTIYF. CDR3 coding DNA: TGTGCCAGCTCCCCCCCGGACAGGGATTTTGGAAACACCATATATTTT.

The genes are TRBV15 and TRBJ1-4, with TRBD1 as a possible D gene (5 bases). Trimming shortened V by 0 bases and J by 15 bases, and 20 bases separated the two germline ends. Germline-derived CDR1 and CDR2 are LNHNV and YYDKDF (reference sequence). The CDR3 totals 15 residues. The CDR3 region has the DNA TGTGCCACCAGCAGAGATGGGGCTGCCGAAAGGGTGATGTTTTTT. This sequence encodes CATSRDGAAERVMFF.

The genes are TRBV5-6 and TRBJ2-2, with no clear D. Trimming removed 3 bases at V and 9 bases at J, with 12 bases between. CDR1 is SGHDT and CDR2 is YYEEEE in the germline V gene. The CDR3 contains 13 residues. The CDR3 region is CASSSQNLRELFF. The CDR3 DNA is TGTGCCAGCAGCTCCCAGAACCTCAGGGAGCTGTTTTTT. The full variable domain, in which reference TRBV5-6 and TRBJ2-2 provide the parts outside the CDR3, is DAGVTQSPTHLIKTRGQQVTLRCSPKSGHDTVSWYQQALGQGPQFIFQYYEEEERQRGNFPDRFSGHQFPNYSSELNVNALLLGDSALYLCASSSQNLRELFFGEGSRLTVL.

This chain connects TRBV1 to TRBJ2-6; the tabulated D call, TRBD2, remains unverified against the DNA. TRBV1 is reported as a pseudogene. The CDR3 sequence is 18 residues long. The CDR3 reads CTSSHGGGGEAGANVLTF. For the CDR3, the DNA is TGCACCAGCAGCCATGGCGGCGGGGGGGAGGCTGGGGCCAACGTCCTGACTTTC.

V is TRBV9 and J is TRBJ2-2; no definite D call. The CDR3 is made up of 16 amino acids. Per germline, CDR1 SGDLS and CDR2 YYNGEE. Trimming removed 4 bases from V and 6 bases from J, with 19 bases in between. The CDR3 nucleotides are TGTGCCAGCAGCCCCCGGCTAGAGTTTATAGCCGGGGAGCTGTTTTTT. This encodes CASSPRLEFIAGELFF.

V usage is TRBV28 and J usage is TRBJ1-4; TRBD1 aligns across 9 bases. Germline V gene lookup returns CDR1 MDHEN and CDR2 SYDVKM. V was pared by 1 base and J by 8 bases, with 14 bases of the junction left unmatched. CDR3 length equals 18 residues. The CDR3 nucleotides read TGTGCCAGCAGTTTATATCCCCCTGACAGGGGGTACGCGGAAAAACTGTTTTTT. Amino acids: CASSLYPPDRGYAEKLFF.

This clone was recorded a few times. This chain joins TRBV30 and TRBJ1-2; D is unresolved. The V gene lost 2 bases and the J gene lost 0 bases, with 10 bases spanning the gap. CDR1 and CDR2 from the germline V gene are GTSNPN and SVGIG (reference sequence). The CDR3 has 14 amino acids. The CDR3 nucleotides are TGTGCCTGGAGTCTGGCAGGCGCTAACTATGGCTACACCTTC. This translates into CAWSLAGANYGYTF.

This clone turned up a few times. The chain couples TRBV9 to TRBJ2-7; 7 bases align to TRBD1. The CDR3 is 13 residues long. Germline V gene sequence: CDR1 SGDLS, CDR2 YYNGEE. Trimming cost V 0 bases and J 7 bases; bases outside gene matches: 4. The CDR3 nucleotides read TGTGCCAGCAGCGTAGAAGCCAGGGGGGAGCAGTACTTC. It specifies CASSVEARGEQYF. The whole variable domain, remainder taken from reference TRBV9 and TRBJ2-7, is DSGVTQTPKHLITATGQRVTLRCSPRSGDLSVYWYQQSLDQGLQFLIQYYNGEERAKGNILERFSAQQFPDLHSELNLSSLELGDSALYFCASSVEARGEQYFGPGTRLTVT.

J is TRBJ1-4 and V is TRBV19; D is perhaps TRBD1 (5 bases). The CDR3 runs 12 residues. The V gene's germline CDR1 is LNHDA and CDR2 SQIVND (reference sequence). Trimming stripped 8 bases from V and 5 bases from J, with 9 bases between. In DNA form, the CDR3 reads TGTGCCAGTCGGGCAGGGAATGAAAAACTGTTTTTT. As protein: CASRAGNEKLFF.

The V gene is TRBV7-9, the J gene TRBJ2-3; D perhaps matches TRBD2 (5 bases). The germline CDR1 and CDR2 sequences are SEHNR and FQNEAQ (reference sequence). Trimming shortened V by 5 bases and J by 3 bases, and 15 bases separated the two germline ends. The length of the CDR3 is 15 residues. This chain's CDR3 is CASSPYFGVTDTQYF. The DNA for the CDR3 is TGTGCCAGCAGCCCTTATTTCGGGGTTACAGATACGCAGTATTTT.

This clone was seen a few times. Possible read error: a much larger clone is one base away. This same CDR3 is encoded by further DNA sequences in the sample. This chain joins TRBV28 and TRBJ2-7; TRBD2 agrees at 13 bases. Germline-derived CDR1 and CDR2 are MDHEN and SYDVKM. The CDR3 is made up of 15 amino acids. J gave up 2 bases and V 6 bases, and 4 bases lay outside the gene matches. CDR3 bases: TGTGCCAGCAGCCCGGGACTAGCGGGAACCTACGAGCAGTACTTC. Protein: CASSPGLAGTYEQYF.

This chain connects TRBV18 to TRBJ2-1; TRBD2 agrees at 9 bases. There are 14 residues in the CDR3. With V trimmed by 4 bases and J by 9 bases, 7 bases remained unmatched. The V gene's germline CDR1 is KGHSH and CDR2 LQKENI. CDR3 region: CASSQAGGPGEQFF. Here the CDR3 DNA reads TGTGCCAGCTCACAGGCGGGAGGGCCGGGTGAGCAGTTCTTC.

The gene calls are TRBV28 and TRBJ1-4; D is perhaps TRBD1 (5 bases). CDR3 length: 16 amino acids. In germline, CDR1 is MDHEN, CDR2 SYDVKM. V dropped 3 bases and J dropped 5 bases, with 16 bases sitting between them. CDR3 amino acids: CASSLDPGPPNEKLFF. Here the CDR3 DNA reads TGTGCCAGCAGTTTGGATCCAGGGCCGCCCAATGAAAAACTGTTTTTT.

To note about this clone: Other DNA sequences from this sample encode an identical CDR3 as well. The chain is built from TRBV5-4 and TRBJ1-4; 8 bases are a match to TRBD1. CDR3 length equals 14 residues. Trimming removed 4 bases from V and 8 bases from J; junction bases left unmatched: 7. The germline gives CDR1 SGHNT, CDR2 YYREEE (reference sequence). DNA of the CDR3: TGTGCCAGCAGCCAGGACAGGGAGGGCGAAAAACTGTTTTTT. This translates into CASSQDREGEKLFF.

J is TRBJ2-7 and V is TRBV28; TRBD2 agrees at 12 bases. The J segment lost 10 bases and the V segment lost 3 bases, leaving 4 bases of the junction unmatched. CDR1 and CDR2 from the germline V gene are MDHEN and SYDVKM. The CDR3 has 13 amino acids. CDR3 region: CASSLASGRAQYF. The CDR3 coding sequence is TGTGCCAGCAGTTTGGCTAGCGGGAGGGCCCAGTACTTC.

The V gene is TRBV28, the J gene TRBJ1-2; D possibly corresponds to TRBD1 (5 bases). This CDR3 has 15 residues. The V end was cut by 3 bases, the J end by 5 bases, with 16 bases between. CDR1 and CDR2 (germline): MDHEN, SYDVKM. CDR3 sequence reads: CASSLAGQGEYGYTF. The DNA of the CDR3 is TGTGCCAGCAGTTTGGCGGGGCAGGGCGAATATGGCTACACCTTC.

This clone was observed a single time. The CDR3 reads CASSGSSGIYGYTF. As DNA, the CDR3 is TGCGCCAGCAGTGGTTCTTCAGGAATCTATGGCTACACCTTC. The rearrangement links TRBV5-1 to TRBJ1-2; D is uncertain. Germline lookup yields CDR1 SGHRS and CDR2 YFSETQ. The CDR3 extends over 14 amino acids. V lost 5 bases, J lost 4 bases, and 15 bases lay in between.

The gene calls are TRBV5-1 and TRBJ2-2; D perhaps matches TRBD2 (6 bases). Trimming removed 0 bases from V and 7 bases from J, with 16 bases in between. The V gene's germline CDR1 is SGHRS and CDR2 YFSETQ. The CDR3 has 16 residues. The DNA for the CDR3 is TGCGCCAGCAGCTTGGAGTTGGGCAGGGAGGTCGGGGAGCTGTTTTTT. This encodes CASSLELGREVGELFF.

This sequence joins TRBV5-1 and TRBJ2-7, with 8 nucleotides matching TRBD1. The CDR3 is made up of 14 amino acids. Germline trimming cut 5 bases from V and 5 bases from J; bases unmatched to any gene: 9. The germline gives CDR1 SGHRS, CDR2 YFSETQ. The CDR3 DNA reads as TGCGCCAGCAGTATGACAGGGGACTTACACGAGCAGTACTTC. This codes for CASSMTGDLHEQYF.

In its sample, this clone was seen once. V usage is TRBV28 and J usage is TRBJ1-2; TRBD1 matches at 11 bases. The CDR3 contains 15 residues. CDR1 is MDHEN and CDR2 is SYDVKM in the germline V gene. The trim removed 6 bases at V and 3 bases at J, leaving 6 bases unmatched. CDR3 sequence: CASRGWGQGDYGYTF. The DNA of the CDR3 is TGTGCCAGCAGGGGTTGGGGACAGGGGGACTATGGCTACACCTTC.

DNA of the CDR3: TGTGCCAGCAGCTTAGTTATTAAGAACACTGAAGCTTTCTTT. As protein: CASSLVIKNTEAFF. The chain couples TRBV7-8 to TRBJ1-1; no reliable D call. Between the trimmed V and J ends, which lost 1 base and 1 base, there was a span of 7 bases. Germline V CDR1 and CDR2: SGHVS, FQNEAQ. This CDR3 comprises 14 residues.